This TCR beta chain was retrieved from a study of blood T cell repertoires in COVID-19. Turning to the study itself: Material from acute and convalescent COVID-19 was sourced from the United States, Italy and Spain.

Categorization into cohorts depended on clinical history that participants reported. This CDR3 comprises 12 residues. V was shortened by 5 bases and J by 4 bases, with 6 bases between the two germline ends. CDR1 and CDR2 (germline): SGHRS, YFSETQ. Assay used: immunoSEQ multiplex PCR; TCRdb lists only in-frame clones, some missing. The repertoire consists of hundreds of thousands of clones, with approximately 84% occurring once and the leading ten covering roughly 3%. The J gene is TRBJ2-2, the V gene TRBV5-1; D ambiguous. This clonotype was obtained from a woman aged 30 to 39 who had recovered from COVID-19. Source material: PBMCs or T cells enriched from blood (not recorded which). The CDR3 coding sequence is TGCGCCAGCAGTCCTAGCACCGGGGAGCTGTTTTTT. Translated, it gives CASSPSTGELFF. The entire variable domain, with the rest obtained from reference TRBV5-1 and TRBJ2-2, is as follows: KAGVTQTPRYLIKTRGQQVTLSCSPISGHRSVSWYQQTPGQGLQFLFEYFSETQRNKGNFPGRFSGRQFSNSRSEMNVSTLELGDSALYLCASSPSTGELFFGEGSRLTVL.